The clone carrying this T cell receptor (beta chain) was observed at least ten times. TCRdb re-called the 5' RACE reads with MiXCR, one entry per CDR3 protein. The data hold around 960,000 distinct CDR3 sequences, with approximately 13% observed a single time. The data are from a study of identical twins. Trimming shortened V by 5 bases and J by 3 bases, and 11 bases separated the two germline ends. CDR3 length equals 14 residues. In addition, the sample was reused for a study of yellow fever vaccine responses in identical twins.

The sample comprised PBMCs. The V and J genes are TRBV12-3 or TRBV12-4 and TRBJ2-1; TRBD1 is a possible D gene (5 bases). This sequence originates from a woman under 30 in good health. CDR3 in DNA: TGTGCCAGCAGTCGAGACAGCATCTACAATGAGCAGTTCTTC. Residues: CASSRDSIYNEQFF.